Sequencing of this T cell receptor (beta chain) was carried out in a study of vaccination effects on CD4 cells after COVID-19. Overall study: Post-vaccine sampling occurred a median 72 days after the second dose.

Worth noting for this clone: What it binds is unknown.

Using immunoSEQ multiplex PCR, the repertoire was profiled, and TCRdb retains in-frame clones only, with some absent. In the table there are some 30,000 clones, around 75% of which are singletons. ViraFEST expansion of antigen-specific CD4+ T cells with viral peptide pools preceded sequencing. Investigators separated out CD4+ T cells once around eleven days of culture had passed. Each participant received a vaccine that was either BNT162b2 or mRNA-1273, given as two doses. The germline gives CDR1 MNHNY, CDR2 SVGAGI (reference sequence). This CDR3 has 13 amino acids. With 7 bases removed from V and 1 base from J, the gap between germline ends came to 10 bases.

The rearrangement joins TRBV6-6 to TRBJ2-5; D may be TRBD1 or TRBD2 (5 bases each). The origin of this receptor is a human donor who received a COVID-19 vaccine. Some clones in this sample may be carry-over from other donors' samples. The sample consisted of CD4+ T cells from PBMCs cultured with SARS-CoV-2 spike peptides, taken after COVID-19 vaccination. CDR3 coding DNA: TGTGCCAGCAAGGTGAGGGGCCAAGAGACCCAGTACTTC. Its protein is CASKVRGQETQYF.